This TCR beta chain is from a study of cytomegalovirus exposure and HLA in healthy donors. Study-wide results and limits: Earlier analysis yielded a pattern in which most TCR beta V segments were productive about 87% or about 30% of the time.

Worth noting for this clone: No antigen is known for it.

The PCR used 60 Vbeta and 13 Jbeta primers. The data were produced by immunoSEQ multiplex PCR, yet TCRdb's version contains in-frame clones alone and is incomplete. The table has over 100,000 clones, approximately 82% seen once. The sequencing input was PBMCs. This sequence was found in a woman aged 18-29 years in good health and CMV-seropositive.

The CDR3 loop reads CASSSRGSVTEAFF. Written as DNA, the CDR3 is TGTGCCAGCAGCAGTCGGGGGAGTGTCACTGAAGCTTTCTTT. The rearrangement links TRBV7-9 to TRBJ1-1, with D maybe TRBD1 (5 bases). V lost 5 bases, J lost 4 bases, and 14 bases lay in between. This CDR3 comprises 14 residues. CDR1 SEHNR and CDR2 FQNEAQ come from the germline V gene (reference sequence).